These T cell receptor beta chains were read from a single sample in a study of CD8 T cells in ankylosing spondylitis. Each CDR3 protein gets one entry after TCRdb re-called the 5' RACE reads with MiXCR. Of about 500,000 distinct CDR3 sequences in the sample, roughly 5% are singletons; the top ten hold approximately 4%. The sequenced material came from blood, either unsorted or a sorted T cell fraction (not recorded which). The receptors here all came from a male donor with ankylosing spondylitis. CDR3s include the opening cysteine and the closing phenylalanine or tryptophan. The D gene is left open where the match is weak. Rows may omit the clone size; those that give it use once, few, many or a size class.

D gene: TRBD1
V gene: TRBV7-2
clone size: many
J gene: TRBJ1-2
CDR3 DNA: TGTGCCAGCAGCCAAACCGGACAGGGCTATGGCTACACCTTC
CDR3 protein: CASSQTGQGYGYTF

D gene: NA
V gene: TRBV20-1
clone size: many
J gene: TRBJ2-1
CDR3 DNA: TGCAGTGCTTTAAACTACAATGAGCAGTTCTTC
CDR3 protein: CSALNYNEQFF

D gene: TRBD1
V gene: TRBV9
clone size: many
J gene: TRBJ2-7
CDR3 DNA: TGTGCCAGCAGCGTAGGGACAGGGGGCATCTACGAGCAGTACTTC
CDR3 protein: CASSVGTGGIYEQYF

D gene: NA
V gene: TRBV4-2
clone size: many
J gene: TRBJ1-1
CDR3 DNA: TGTGCCAGCAGCCATCGGGAGGGTGAAGCTTTCTTT
CDR3 protein: CASSHREGEAFF

D gene: NA
V gene: TRBV12-3/TRBV12-4
clone size: many
J gene: TRBJ1-1
CDR3 DNA: TGTGCCAGCAGTTTATTTGGTGTCACTGAAGCTTTCTTT
CDR3 protein: CASSLFGVTEAFF

D gene: NA
V gene: TRBV5-4
clone size: NA
J gene: TRBJ2-2
CDR3 DNA: TGTGCCAGCAGCTTAAGGCGGGAACGAAACACCGGGGAGCTGTTTTTT
CDR3 protein: CASSLRRERNTGELFF

D gene: TRBD1
V gene: TRBV5-6
clone size: many
J gene: TRBJ2-5
CDR3 DNA: TGTGCCAGCAGCTCGATCGGGACAGAAGAGACCCAGTACTTC
CDR3 protein: CASSSIGTEETQYF

D gene: NA
V gene: TRBV6-2/TRBV6-3
clone size: many
J gene: TRBJ2-1
CDR3 DNA: TGTGCCAGCAGTTCCCCAATCCCTGGGTACAATGAGCAGTTCTTC
CDR3 protein: CASSSPIPGYNEQFF

D gene: NA
V gene: TRBV7-2
clone size: few
J gene: TRBJ2-7
CDR3 DNA: TGTGCCAGCAGCTTCATGGGCCAGGGGGGGGACGAGCAGTACTTC
CDR3 protein: CASSFMGQGGDEQYF

D gene: NA
V gene: TRBV12-3/TRBV12-4
clone size: many
J gene: TRBJ1-5
CDR3 DNA: TGTGCCAGCAGTTGGGGGGACACCGATAATGTGCCCCAGCATTTT
CDR3 protein: CASSWGDTDNVPQHF

D gene: NA
V gene: TRBV20-1
clone size: many
J gene: TRBJ1-5
CDR3 DNA: TGCAGTGCCACTAGTGGGCCGCCGAGCAATCAGCCCCAGCATTTT
CDR3 protein: CSATSGPPSNQPQHF

D gene: NA
V gene: TRBV5-1
clone size: many
J gene: TRBJ2-1
CDR3 DNA: TGCGCCAGCAGCTTGCGGGAGCTAGGGAGCGCTTCCAATGAGCAGTTCTTC
CDR3 protein: CASSLRELGSASNEQFF

D gene: NA
V gene: TRBV6-2/TRBV6-3
clone size: NA
J gene: TRBJ2-6
CDR3 DNA: TGTGCCAGCACCCCAGACAGATTACCCTCTGGGGCCAACGTCCTGACTTTC
CDR3 protein: CASTPDRLPSGANVLTF

D gene: TRBD1
V gene: TRBV12-3/TRBV12-4
clone size: many
J gene: TRBJ1-3
CDR3 DNA: TGTGCCAGCAGTACACAGGGGGCGTGGGGAAACACCATATATTTT
CDR3 protein: CASSTQGAWGNTIYF

D gene: NA
V gene: TRBV4-1
clone size: NA
J gene: TRBJ2-5
CDR3 DNA: TGCGCCAGCAGCCAAGATCGTAACAGGGCCGAGACCCAGTACTTC
CDR3 protein: CASSQDRNRAETQYF